This T cell receptor (beta chain) was profiled in a study of blood T cell repertoires in COVID-19. Overall study: Two negative PCRs, clearance, or symptom resolution characterized the recovered Cohort 3 donors. Sites across the United States, Italy and Spain contributed samples from acute and convalescent COVID-19.

This CDR3 has 15 residues. V shed 2 bases and J 4 bases; nucleotides not matched to a gene: 5. CDR1 is SGHRS and CDR2 is YFSETQ in the germline V gene. Using immunoSEQ multiplex PCR, the repertoire was profiled, and TCRdb retains in-frame clones only, with some absent. The sample includes a few hundred thousand clones, more than 75% of them seen just once. The rearrangement joins TRBV5-1 to TRBJ2-2, with 7 bases fitting TRBD1. The origin of this receptor is a man aged 35-49 years in a cohort exposed to, infected with or recovered from COVID-19 (not recorded which). The sequencing sample was made of PBMCs or T cells enriched from blood (not recorded which). The CDR3 sequence: CASSLGGPSTGELFF. In nucleotides, the CDR3 is TGCGCCAGCAGCTTAGGGGGCCCCAGCACCGGGGAGCTGTTTTTT.